Presented here are 10 T cell receptor beta chains from one specimen sequenced in a study of OX40 agonist ivuxolimab in advanced cancers. The library came from the immunoSEQ multiplex PCR assay. TCRdb holds this immuneACCESS table with in-frame rearrangements only. Some clones are missing; in checked studies, unresolved V genes explain under half, and the rest has no known cause. Within this sample are about 81,000 clones, with more than 75% of them counted one time only. The ten top clones hold less than 0.6% of the sample. This specimen consisted of CD4+ or CD8+ T cells sorted from blood, obtained in a trial of the OX40 agonist ivuxolimab. All receptors come from an adult with an advanced solid tumor such as melanoma, head and neck, liver or kidney cancer.

This clone was recorded once. The chain joins TRBV21-1 to TRBJ1-1; the table's TRBD1 call for D was not verified on the DNA. TRBV21-1 is classified as a pseudogene. The CDR3 totals 15 residues. In DNA, the CDR3 is TGTGCCAGCAGTAGAGGAGACAGGGGATACACTGAAGCTTTCTTT. Translation: CASSRGDRGYTEAFF.

V and J are TRBV7-6 and TRBJ1-3, with TRBD1 as a possible D gene (6 bases). This CDR3 contains 13 residues. Germline loops: CDR1 SGHVS, CDR2 FNYEAQ. V was pared by 1 base and J by 6 bases, with 7 bases between. The CDR3 spells CASSLGTENTIYF. Written as DNA, the CDR3 is TGTGCCAGCAGCTTAGGGACAGAAAACACCATATATTTT.

The V gene is TRBV5-1, the J gene TRBJ2-5; no reliable D call. The CDR3 has 14 residues. The germline V gene encodes CDR1 SGHRS and CDR2 YFSETQ. V was trimmed by 0 bases and J by 0 bases, leaving 6 bases between them. This CDR3 is CASSLGKNQETQYF. The CDR3 region has the DNA TGCGCCAGCAGCTTGGGGAAGAACCAAGAGACCCAGTACTTC.

DNA for the CDR3: TGTGCCGCACGAGAAGGACAGATGAACACTGAAGCTTTCTTT. Its translation is CAAREGQMNTEAFF. The V and J genes are TRBV6-1 and TRBJ1-1; tentatively, D is TRBD1 (6 bases). The CDR3 sequence is 14 residues long. V was shortened by 11 bases and J by 0 bases, with 16 bases between the two germline ends. Germline-derived CDR1 and CDR2 are MNHNS and SASEGT.

The V and J genes are TRBV5-8 and TRBJ1-5, with a possible D match to TRBD1 (5 bases). The CDR3 is 17 residues long. The ends were cut back, 0 bases at V and 0 bases at J, with 13 bases in the middle. Germline V CDR1 and CDR2: SGHTS, YDEGEE. The CDR3, as DNA: TGTGCCAGCAGCTTGGGGCAGGGAATTGGTAGCAATCAGCCCCAGCATTTT. Its translation is CASSLGQGIGSNQPQHF.

The table lists this clone with a count of one. The rearrangement joins TRBV29-1 to TRBJ2-5; 10 positions match TRBD1. The V gene's germline CDR1 is SQVTM and CDR2 ANQGSEA. This CDR3 contains 14 residues. The ends lost 7 bases at V and 0 bases at J; junction bases unmatched: 5. In nucleotides, the CDR3 is TGCAGCGCTTGGACAGGGGGGTACCAAGAGACCCAGTACTTC. It specifies CSAWTGGYQETQYF.

This clone showed up just once. The chain recombines TRBV7-2 with TRBJ2-7; no clear D gene. The germline V and J ends were trimmed by 4 bases and 3 bases, with 16 bases remaining between them. This CDR3 spans 15 amino acids. Germline V gene lookup returns CDR1 SGHTA and CDR2 FQGNSA. The CDR3 protein is CASSSSRSSVYEQYF. CDR3 in DNA: TGTGCCAGCAGCTCGTCTAGGTCAAGCGTCTACGAGCAGTACTTC. Complete variable domain (other parts from reference TRBV7-2 and TRBJ2-7): GAGVSQSPSNKVTEKGKDVELRCDPISGHTALYWYRQSLGQGLEFLIYFQGNSAPDKSGLPSDRFSAERTGGSVSTLTIQRTQQEDSAVYLCASSSSRSSVYEQYFGPGTRLTVT.

The genes are TRBV14 and TRBJ1-3; D not certain. With 3 bases removed from V and 2 bases from J, the gap between germline ends came to 5 bases. In germline, CDR1 is SGHDN, CDR2 FVKESK. The CDR3 is 13 residues long. The CDR3 DNA is TGTGCCAGCAGCCAGGGTGCTGGAAACACCATATATTTT. This translates into CASSQGAGNTIYF.

The V gene is TRBV9, the J gene TRBJ2-2, with 12 bases lining up with TRBD2. CDR3 length: 18 residues. Per germline, CDR1 SGDLS and CDR2 YYNGEE. Unmatched junction bases numbered 5, after V lost 0 bases and J lost 2 bases. CDR3 residues: CASSVAETSGGNTGELFF. The CDR3 nucleotides read TGTGCCAGCAGCGTAGCGGAGACTAGCGGGGGAAACACCGGGGAGCTGTTTTTT. The full variable domain, in which reference TRBV9 and TRBJ2-2 provide the parts outside the CDR3, is DSGVTQTPKHLITATGQRVTLRCSPRSGDLSVYWYQQSLDQGLQFLIQYYNGEERAKGNILERFSAQQFPDLHSELNLSSLELGDSALYFCASSVAETSGGNTGELFFGEGSRLTVL.

The gene calls are TRBV18 and TRBJ1-1; 8 positions match TRBD1. There are 14 residues in the CDR3. With V trimmed by 2 bases and J by 3 bases, 2 bases remained unmatched. Germline V gives CDR1 KGHSH, CDR2 LQKENI. The chain's CDR3 is CASSPTGGDTEAFF. Written as DNA, the CDR3 is TGTGCCAGCTCACCAACAGGGGGGGACACTGAAGCTTTCTTT.